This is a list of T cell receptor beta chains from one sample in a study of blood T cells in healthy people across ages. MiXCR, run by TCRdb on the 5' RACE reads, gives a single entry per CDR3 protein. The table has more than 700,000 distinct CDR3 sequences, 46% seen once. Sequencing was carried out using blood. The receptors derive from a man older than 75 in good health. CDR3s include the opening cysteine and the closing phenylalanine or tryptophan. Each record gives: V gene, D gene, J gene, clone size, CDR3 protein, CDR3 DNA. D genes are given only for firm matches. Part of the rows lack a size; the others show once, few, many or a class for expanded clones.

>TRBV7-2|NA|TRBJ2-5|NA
CASSLPEGETQYF
TGTGCCAGCAGCTTACCAGAAGGAGAGACCCAGTACTTC
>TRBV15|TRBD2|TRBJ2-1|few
CATSRGLAGTYNEQFF
TGTGCCACCAGCAGAGGTCTAGCGGGAACCTACAATGAGCAGTTCTTC
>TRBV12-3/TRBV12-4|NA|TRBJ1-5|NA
CASSRGLTQPQHF
TGTGCCAGCAGCAGGGGTCTTACCCAGCCCCAGCATTTT
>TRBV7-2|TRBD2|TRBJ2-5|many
CASSLWGGGETQYF
TGTGCCAGCAGCTTATGGGGGGGTGGTGAGACCCAGTACTTC
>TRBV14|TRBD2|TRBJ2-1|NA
CASSLWTSGATTNEQFF
TGTGCCAGCAGCCTGTGGACTAGCGGGGCCACTACCAATGAGCAGTTCTTC
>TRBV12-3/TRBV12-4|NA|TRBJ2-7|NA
CASRKDGSYEQYF
TGTGCCAGCAGAAAAGACGGCTCCTACGAGCAGTACTTC
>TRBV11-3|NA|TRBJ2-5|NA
CASSIFRVVSGETQYF
TGTGCCAGCAGCATATTTAGAGTTGTATCTGGAGAGACCCAGTACTTC
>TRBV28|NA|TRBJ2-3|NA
CATGGASADTQYF
TGTGCCACCGGCGGAGCGTCGGCAGATACGCAGTATTTT
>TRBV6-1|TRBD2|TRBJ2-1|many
CASSETLAGGLNEQFF
TGTGCCAGCAGCGAAACCCTTGCGGGAGGTTTGAATGAGCAGTTCTTC
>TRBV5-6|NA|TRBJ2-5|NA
CASSLVAHEQYF
TGTGCCAGCAGCTTGGTGGCGCATGAGCAGTACTTC
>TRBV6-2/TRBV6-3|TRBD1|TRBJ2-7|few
CASRRDRVGYEQYF
TGTGCCAGCAGGCGGGACAGGGTAGGCTACGAGCAGTACTTC
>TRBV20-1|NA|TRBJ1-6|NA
CSARSAGNSPLHF
TGCAGTGCTAGGTCGGCAGGGAATTCACCCCTCCACTTT
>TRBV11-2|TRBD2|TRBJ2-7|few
CASSREAPYEQYF
TGTGCCAGCAGCCGGGAGGCCCCCTACGAGCAGTACTTC
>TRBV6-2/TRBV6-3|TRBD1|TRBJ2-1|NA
CASRRTGGENEQFF
TGTGCCAGCAGACGGACAGGGGGAGAAAATGAGCAGTTCTTC
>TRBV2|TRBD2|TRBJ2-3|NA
CASSEWTSGRMSQYF
TGTGCCAGCAGTGAGTGGACTAGCGGGAGGATGTCGCAGTATTTT
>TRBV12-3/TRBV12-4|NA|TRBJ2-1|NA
CASGAGEETQFF
TGTGCCAGTGGAGCAGGGGAGGAGACCCAGTTCTTC
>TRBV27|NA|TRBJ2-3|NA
CASSQGLRTQYF
TGTGCCAGCAGCCAGGGACTGCGCACGCAGTATTTT
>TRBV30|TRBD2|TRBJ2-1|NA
CAWSRLAGGSYNEQFF
TGTGCCTGGAGTAGGCTAGCGGGAGGCTCCTACAATGAGCAGTTCTTC
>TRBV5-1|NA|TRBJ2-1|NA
CASSQGTGVYNEQFF
TGCGCCAGCAGCCAAGGTACAGGAGTGTACAATGAGCAGTTCTTC
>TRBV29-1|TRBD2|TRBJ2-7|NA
CSVERLAVGYEQYF
TGCAGCGTTGAACGACTAGCCGTGGGCTACGAGCAGTACTTC
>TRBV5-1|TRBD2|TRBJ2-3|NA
CASSLDGLARAADTQYF
TGCGCCAGCAGCTTAGATGGACTAGCGAGAGCTGCAGATACGCAGTATTTT
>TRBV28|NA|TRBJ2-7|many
CATTDSTLSYEQYF
TGTGCCACCACGGACAGTACCCTCTCCTACGAGCAGTACTTC
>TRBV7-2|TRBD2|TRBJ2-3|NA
CASSPRAAGRTDTQYF
TGTGCCAGCAGCCCCCGGGCAGCGGGACGCACAGATACGCAGTATTTT
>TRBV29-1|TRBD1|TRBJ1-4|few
CSVLGRGSEKLFF
TGCAGCGTTTTGGGCAGGGGGAGTGAAAAACTGTTTTTT
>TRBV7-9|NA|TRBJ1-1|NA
CASSPERDASNTEAFF
TGTGCCAGCAGCCCAGAGCGGGACGCCTCAAACACTGAAGCTTTCTTT
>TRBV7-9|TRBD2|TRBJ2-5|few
CASKPGLAGETQYF
TGTGCCAGCAAACCGGGACTAGCGGGGGAGACCCAGTACTTC
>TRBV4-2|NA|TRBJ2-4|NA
CASSHRTRNIQYF
TGTGCCAGCAGCCACCGGACTCGGAACATTCAGTACTTC
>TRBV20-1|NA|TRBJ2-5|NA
CSARDGNREETQYF
TGCAGTGCTAGAGATGGGAACAGGGAAGAGACCCAGTACTTC
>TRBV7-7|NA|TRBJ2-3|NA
CASSLDSAGTDTQYF
TGTGCTAGCAGCTTAGATAGCGCGGGCACAGATACGCAGTATTTT
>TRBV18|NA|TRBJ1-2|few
CASSLDEDTANYGYTF
TGTGCCAGCTCACTCGACGAGGACACCGCTAACTATGGCTACACCTTC
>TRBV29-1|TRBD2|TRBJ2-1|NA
CSVESSPGTSAYNEQFF
TGCAGCGTTGAATCCTCGCCCGGGACTAGCGCGTACAATGAGCAGTTCTTC
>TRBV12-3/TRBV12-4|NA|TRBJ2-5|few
CASSSGRRETQYF
TGTGCCAGCAGTTCCGGCCGGCGGGAGACCCAGTACTTC
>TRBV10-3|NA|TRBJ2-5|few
CAISEGASRGQETQYF
TGTGCCATCAGTGAGGGGGCTAGCAGGGGCCAAGAGACCCAGTACTTC
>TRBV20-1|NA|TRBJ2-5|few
CSAGTEYRETQYF
TGCAGTGCTGGGACTGAATACCGAGAGACCCAGTACTTC
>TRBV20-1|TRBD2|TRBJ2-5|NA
CSARDRTGGHLYEQYF
TGCAGTGCTAGAGATAGAACGGGAGGGCATTTATATGAGCAGTACTTC
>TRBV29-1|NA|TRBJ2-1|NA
CSVTARFQETQFF
TGCAGCGTTACCGCTCGGTTCCAAGAGACCCAGTTCTTC
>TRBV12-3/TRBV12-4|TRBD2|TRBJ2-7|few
CASSFRTSVSGEQYF
TGTGCCAGCAGTTTCAGGACTAGCGTCTCCGGCGAGCAGTACTTC
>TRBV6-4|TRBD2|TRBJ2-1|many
CASSLQGGSADNEQFF
TGTGCCAGCAGTCTCCAGGGCGGGAGTGCAGACAATGAGCAGTTCTTC
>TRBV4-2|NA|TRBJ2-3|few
CASSQGGSGSFTDTQYF
TGTGCCAGCAGCCAAGGGGGGTCGGGGAGTTTCACAGATACGCAGTATTTT
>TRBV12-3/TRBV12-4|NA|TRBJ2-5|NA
CAGSLVLGETQYF
TGTGCCGGCAGTTTGGTACTAGGAGAGACCCAGTACTTC
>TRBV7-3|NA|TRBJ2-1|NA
CASSLGVEQFF
TGTGCCAGCAGCTTAGGCGTAGAGCAGTTCTTC
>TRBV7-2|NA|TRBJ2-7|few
CASSRRSGVEQYF
TGTGCCAGCAGCCGCCGCTCCGGGGTCGAGCAGTACTTC
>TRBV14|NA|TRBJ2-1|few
CASSRHGTYNEQFF
TGTGCCAGCAGCCGCCACGGGACATACAATGAGCAGTTCTTC
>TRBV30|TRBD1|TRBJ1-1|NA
CAWSFTTGVENTEAFF
TGTGCCTGGAGTTTTACCACAGGGGTGGAGAACACTGAAGCTTTCTTT
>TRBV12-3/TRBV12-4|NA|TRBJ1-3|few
CASSPPGFGNTIYF
TGTGCCAGCAGCCCCCCCGGGTTCGGAAACACCATATATTTT
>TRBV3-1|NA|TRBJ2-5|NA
CASSQAQEETQYF
TGTGCCAGCAGCCAAGCGCAGGAAGAGACCCAGTACTTC
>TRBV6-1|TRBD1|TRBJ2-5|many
CASRDRGQETQYF
TGTGCCAGCAGGGACAGGGGGCAAGAGACCCAGTACTTC